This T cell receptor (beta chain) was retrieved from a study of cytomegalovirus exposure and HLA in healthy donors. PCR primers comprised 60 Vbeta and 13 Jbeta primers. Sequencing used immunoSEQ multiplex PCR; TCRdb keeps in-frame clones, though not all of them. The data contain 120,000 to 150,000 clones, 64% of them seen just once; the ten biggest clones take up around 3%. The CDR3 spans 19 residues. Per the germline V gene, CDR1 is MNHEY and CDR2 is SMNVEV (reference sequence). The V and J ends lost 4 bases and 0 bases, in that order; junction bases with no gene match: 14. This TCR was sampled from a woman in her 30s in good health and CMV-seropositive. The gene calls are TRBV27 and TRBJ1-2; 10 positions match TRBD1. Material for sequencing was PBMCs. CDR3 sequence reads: CASSSYGGTGALANYGYTF. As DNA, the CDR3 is TGTGCCAGCAGTTCCTATGGAGGGACAGGGGCTCTTGCTAACTATGGCTACACCTTC.